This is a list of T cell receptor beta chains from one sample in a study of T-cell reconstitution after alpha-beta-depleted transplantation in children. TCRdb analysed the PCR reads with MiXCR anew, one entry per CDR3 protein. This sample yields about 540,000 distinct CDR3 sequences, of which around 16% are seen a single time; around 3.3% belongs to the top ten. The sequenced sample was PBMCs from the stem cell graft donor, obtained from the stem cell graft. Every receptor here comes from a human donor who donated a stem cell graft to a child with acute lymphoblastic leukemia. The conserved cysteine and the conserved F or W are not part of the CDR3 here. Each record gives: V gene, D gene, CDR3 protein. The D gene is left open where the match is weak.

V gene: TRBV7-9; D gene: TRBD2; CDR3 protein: ASLPGLGSPEQF
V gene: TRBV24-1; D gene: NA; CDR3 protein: ATSLGFNTDTQY
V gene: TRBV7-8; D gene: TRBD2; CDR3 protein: ASSYVAGRYNEQF
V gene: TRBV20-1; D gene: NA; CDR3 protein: SARERELGHQPQH
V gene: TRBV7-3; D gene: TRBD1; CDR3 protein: ASSWTGGTEAF
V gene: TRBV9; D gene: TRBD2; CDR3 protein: ASNKAGGRATDTQY
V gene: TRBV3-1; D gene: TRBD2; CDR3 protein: ASTSGRPSSYNEQF
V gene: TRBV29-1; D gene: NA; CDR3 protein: SVEAVGDKQY
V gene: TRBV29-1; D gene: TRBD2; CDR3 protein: SVGLAGPGTQY
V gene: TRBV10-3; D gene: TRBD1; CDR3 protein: AISEPGTGGTYEQY
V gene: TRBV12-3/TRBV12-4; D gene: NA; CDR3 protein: ASNPSGYGTQPQH
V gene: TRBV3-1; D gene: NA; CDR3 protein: ASSQRGELF
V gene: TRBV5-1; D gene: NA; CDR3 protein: ASSFQGLYEQY
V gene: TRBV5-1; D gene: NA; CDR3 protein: ASSGGRLAYGTEAF
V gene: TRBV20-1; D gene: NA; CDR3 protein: SASRDNYGYT
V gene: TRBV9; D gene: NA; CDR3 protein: ASIGTNYGYT
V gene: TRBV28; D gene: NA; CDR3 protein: ASSLYNNPQF
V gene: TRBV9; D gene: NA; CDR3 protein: ASSASPGGSSYNSPLH
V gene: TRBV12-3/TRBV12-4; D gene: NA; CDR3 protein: ASTWIGDGDNEQF
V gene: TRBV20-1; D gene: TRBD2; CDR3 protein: SARDSERDADTQY
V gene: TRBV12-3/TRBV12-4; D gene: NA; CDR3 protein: ASSFGASKETQY
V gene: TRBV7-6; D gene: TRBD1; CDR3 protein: ASSFEPGQMNSEAF
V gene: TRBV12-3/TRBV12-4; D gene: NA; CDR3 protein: ASSPPGLASYNEQF
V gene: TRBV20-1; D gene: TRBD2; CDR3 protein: SAAVAGFTDTQY
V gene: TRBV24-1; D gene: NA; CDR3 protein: ATSKGKLTDTQY
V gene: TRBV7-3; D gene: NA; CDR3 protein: ASSFLSGEWNEQF
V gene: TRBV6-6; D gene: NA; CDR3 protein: ASHLAGTQY
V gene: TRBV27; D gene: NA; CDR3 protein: ASSFSRGGAGDGLSNQPQH
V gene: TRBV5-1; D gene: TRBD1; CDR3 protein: ASSSRDRGTYEQY
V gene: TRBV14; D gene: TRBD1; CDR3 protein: ASSWGQGTSYGYT
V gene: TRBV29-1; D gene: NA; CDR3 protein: SVSEPPEQY
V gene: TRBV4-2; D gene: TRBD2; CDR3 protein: ASSHLLAGENQETQY
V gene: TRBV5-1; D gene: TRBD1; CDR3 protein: ASSLTRGQGKNTEAF
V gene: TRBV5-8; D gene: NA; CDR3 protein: ASRSGPSSYNEQF
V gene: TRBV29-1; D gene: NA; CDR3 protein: SVRFGMITGELF
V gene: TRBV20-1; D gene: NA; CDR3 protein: SAREGPRSYYEQY
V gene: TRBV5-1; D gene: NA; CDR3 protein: ASRSNGRPYEQY
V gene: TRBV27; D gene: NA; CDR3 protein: ASRIIGAETYEQY
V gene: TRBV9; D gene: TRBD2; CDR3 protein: ASSVGGLAGAETQY
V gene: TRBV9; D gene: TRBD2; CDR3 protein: ASQGLAGLDNEQF
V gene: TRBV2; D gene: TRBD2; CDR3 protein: ASSWWASGSYNEQF
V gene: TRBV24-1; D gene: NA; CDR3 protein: ATGGKTGELF
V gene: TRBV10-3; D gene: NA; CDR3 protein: AIRPRESQETQY
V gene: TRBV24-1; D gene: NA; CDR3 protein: ATSGGVSNTGELF
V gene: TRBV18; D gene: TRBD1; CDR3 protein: ASSPGQEDGYT
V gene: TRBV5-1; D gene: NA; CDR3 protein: ASSLSFTNTGELF
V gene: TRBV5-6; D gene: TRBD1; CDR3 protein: ASSFGQGVETQY
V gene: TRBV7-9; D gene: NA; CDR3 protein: ASSLQYGSKNEQF
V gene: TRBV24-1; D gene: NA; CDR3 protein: ATSGTGETQY
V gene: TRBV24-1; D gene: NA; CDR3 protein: ATSDGNSYEQY
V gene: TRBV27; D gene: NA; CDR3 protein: ASSFPGGGSHFNEQF
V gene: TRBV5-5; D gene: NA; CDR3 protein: ASSLESANEQF
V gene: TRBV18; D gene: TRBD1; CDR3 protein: ASSRDRRTEAF
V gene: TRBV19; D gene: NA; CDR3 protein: ASSITENTEAF
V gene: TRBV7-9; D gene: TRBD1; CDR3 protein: ASSLAGQGPPLGY
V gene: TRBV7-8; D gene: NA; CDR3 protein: ASTTRRIVRGNEQF
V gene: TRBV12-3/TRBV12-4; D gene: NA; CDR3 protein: ASSLGQTRRAYEQY
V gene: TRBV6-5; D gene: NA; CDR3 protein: ASSYLSGHGYT
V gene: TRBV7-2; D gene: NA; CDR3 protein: ASSLGIHIGGSDTQY
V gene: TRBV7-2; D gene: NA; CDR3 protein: ASSFLLGHEAF